A single sample gave rise to the 4 T cell receptor beta chains below, sequenced in a study of siplizumab effects on memory and regulatory T cells. Only in-frame clones appear in the TCRdb table, and some are missing; sequencing was by immunoSEQ multiplex PCR. The sample shows about 100,000 clones, 75% to 95% of them seen only once. The sequenced sample was CD4+ T cells sorted from blood. The receptor set was obtained from a human donor in good health. Some clones in this sample may be carry-over from other donors' samples.

This clone is a singleton in its sample. The genes are TRBV7-3 and TRBJ2-5, with 10 positions matching TRBD2. The trim removed 2 bases at V and 5 bases at J, leaving 5 bases unmatched. Germline V lookup: CDR1 SGHTA, CDR2 FQGTGA. The CDR3 has 15 amino acids. The CDR3 DNA follows: TGTGCCAGCAGCTTACTAGCGGGAGTATGGGAGACCCAGTACTTC. Its translation is CASSLLAGVWETQYF.

The gene calls are TRBV7-9 and TRBJ2-7; D is perhaps TRBD1 (6 bases). This CDR3 contains 17 residues. The V and J ends lost 3 bases and 2 bases respectively, with 20 bases between them. CDR1 is SEHNR and CDR2 is FQNEAQ in the germline V gene (reference sequence). CDR3 DNA sequence: TGTGCCAGCAGCTTCTTTTCTGGGCTGGACAGACCCTACGAGCAGTACTTC. It translates to CASSFFSGLDRPYEQYF.

The chain has TRBV6-1 and TRBJ1-1; D call uncertain. V lost 8 bases and J lost 3, with 16 bases in between. The CDR3 is 14 residues long. Germline CDR1 reads MNHNS; CDR2 reads SASEGT. The CDR3 DNA follows: TGTGCCAGCCAGTTAGACTCCGGATACACTGAAGCTTTCTTT. As protein: CASQLDSGYTEAFF.

This chain connects TRBV11-3 to TRBJ2-7; maybe TRBD2 (6 bases). From germline, CDR1 is SGHNT and CDR2 YENEEA. CDR3 length: 15 amino acids. V lost 5 bases and J 5 bases, leaving 19 bases between the germline ends. CDR3: CASSLTGVGSDEQYF. The CDR3 bases are TGTGCCAGCAGCCTCACGGGAGTGGGTAGTGACGAGCAGTACTTC.